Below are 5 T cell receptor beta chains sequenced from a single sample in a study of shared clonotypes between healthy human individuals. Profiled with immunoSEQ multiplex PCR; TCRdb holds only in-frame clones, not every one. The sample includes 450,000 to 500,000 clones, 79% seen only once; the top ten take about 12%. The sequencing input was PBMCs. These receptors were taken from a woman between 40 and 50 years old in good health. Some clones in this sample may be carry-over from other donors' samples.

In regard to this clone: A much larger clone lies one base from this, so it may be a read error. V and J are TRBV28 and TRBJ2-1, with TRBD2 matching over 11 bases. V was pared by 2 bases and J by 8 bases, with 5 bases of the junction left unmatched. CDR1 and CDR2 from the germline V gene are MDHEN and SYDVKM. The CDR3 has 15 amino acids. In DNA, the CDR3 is TGTGCCAGCAGTTTAGTAACTAGCGGGAGTCATGAGCAGTTCTTC. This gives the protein CASSLVTSGSHEQFF.

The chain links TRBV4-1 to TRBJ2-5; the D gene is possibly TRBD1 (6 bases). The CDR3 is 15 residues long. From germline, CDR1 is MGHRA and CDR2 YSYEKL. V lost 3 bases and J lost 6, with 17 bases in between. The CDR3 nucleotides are TGCGCCAGCAGCCACCCTAGCAGGGGCCTAAAGACCCAGTACTTC. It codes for CASSHPSRGLKTQYF.

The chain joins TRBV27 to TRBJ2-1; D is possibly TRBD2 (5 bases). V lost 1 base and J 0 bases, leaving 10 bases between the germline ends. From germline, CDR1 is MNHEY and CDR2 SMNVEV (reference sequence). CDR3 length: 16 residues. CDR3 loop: CASSLYPGSSYNEQFF. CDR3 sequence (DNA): TGTGCCAGCAGTTTATATCCGGGGAGCTCCTACAATGAGCAGTTCTTC.

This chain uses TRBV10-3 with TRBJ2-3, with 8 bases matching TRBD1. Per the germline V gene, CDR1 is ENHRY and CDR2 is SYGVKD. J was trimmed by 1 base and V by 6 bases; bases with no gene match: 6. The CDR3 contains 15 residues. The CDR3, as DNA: TGTGCCATCAGCATCGGACAGGGCGGCACAGATACGCAGTATTTT. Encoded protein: CAISIGQGGTDTQYF.

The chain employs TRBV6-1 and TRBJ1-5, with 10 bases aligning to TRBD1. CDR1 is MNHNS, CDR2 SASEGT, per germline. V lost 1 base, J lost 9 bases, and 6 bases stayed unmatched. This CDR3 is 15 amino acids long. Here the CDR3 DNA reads TGTGCCAGCAGTGAAGGGACAGGGGGTGTCCGGCCCCAGCATTTT. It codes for CASSEGTGGVRPQHF.